The clone carrying this TCR beta chain was found once. The ends lost 6 bases at V and 7 bases at J; junction bases unmatched: 7. The CDR3 sequence is 15 residues long. Germline lookup yields CDR1 MNHNY and CDR2 SVGAGI (reference sequence). Primers for the PCR totalled 60 Vbeta and 13 Jbeta. Profiling relied on immunoSEQ multiplex PCR, and the TCRdb table lists in-frame clones only, not all of them. The sample carries roughly 170,000 clones, approximately 82% recorded once. This sample is part of a study of cytomegalovirus exposure and HLA in healthy donors. J is TRBJ1-5 and V is TRBV6-6; 12 nucleotides agree with TRBD1. This TCR derives from a girl aged 2-10 years in good health and CMV-seropositive. Sequenced sample: PBMCs. The CDR3 region has the DNA TGTGCCAGCAGGGATCTCGGGACAGGGGGCCAGCCCCAGCATTTT. Its protein product is CASRDLGTGGQPQHF.